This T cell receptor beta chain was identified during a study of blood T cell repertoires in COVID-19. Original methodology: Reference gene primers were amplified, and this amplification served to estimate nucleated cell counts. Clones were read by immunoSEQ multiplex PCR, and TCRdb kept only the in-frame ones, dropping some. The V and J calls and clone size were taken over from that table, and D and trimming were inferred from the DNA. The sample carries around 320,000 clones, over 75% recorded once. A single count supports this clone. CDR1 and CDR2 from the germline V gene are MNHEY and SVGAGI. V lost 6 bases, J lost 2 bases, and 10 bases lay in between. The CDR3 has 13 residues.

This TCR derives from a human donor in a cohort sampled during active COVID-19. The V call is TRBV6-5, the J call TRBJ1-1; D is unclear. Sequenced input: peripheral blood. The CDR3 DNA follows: TGTGCCAGCAGCATCCGACAAAACACTGAAGCTTTCTTT. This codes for CASSIRQNTEAFF.